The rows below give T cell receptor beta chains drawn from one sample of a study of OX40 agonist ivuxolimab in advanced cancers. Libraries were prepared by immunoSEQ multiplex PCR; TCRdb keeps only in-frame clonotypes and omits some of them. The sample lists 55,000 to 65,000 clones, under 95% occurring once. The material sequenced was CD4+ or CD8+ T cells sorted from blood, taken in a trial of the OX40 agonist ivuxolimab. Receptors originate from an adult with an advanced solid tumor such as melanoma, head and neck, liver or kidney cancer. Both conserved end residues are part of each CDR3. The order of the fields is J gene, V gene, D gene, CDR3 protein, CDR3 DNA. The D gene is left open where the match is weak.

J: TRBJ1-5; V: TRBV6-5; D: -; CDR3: CASSSPRLGGQPQHF; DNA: TGTGCCAGCAGTTCCCCACGCCTGGGGGGACAGCCCCAGCATTTT
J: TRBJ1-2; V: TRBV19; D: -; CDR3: CASSIQIGSHGYTF; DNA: TGTGCCAGTAGTATTCAGATTGGCTCTCATGGCTACACCTTC
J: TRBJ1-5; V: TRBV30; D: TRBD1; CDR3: CAFQIRGHSNQPQHF; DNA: TGTGCCTTTCAGATTAGGGGGCATAGCAATCAGCCCCAGCATTTT
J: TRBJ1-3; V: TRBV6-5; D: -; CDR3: CASSIGRRSGNTIYF; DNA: TGTGCCAGCAGTATCGGGAGGCGCTCTGGAAACACCATATATTTT
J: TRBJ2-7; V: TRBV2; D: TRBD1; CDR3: CASTGQEMGEQYF; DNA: TGTGCCAGCACGGGACAGGAGATGGGCGAGCAGTACTTC
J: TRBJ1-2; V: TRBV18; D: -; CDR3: CASSPLQGGDRGYGYTF; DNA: TGTGCCAGCTCACCACTCCAGGGTGGGGATCGTGGCTATGGCTACACCTTC
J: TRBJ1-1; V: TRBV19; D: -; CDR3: CASTRGSMNTEAFF; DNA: TGTGCCAGTACCCGAGGTAGTATGAACACTGAAGCTTTCTTT
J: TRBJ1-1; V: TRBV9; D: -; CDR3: CATRGRLHTEAFF; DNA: TGTGCCACCCGGGGAAGGTTGCATACTGAAGCTTTCTTT
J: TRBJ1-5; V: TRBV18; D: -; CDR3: CASSPSENQPQHF; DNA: TGTGCCAGCTCACCGTCGGAGAATCAGCCCCAGCATTTT
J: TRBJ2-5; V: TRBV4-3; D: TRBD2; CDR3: CASSQDRGGRETQYF; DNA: TGCGCCAGCAGCCAAGATCGGGGGGGTCGAGAGACCCAGTACTTC
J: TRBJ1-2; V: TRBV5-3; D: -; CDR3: CARVVRHTTNYGYTF; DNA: TGTGCCAGGGTCGTCCGCCACACCACTAACTATGGCTACACCTTC
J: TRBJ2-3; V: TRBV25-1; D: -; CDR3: CASSEYGHTSTDTQYF; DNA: TGTGCCAGCAGTGAATATGGCCATACTAGCACAGATACGCAGTATTTT
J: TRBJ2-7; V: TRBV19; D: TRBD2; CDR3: CASSIVGGRSSYEQYF; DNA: TGTGCCAGTAGTATCGTGGGCGGGAGGAGCTCCTACGAGCAGTACTTC
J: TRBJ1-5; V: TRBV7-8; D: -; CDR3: CASSAGHSNQPQHF; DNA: TGTGCCAGCAGCGCCGGGCATAGCAATCAGCCCCAGCATTTT
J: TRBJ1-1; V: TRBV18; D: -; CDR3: CASSPGGADFEAFF; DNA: TGTGCCAGCTCTCCGGGGGGTGCGGACTTTGAAGCTTTCTTT
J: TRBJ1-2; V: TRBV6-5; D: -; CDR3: CASSTIGGYTF; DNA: TGTGCCAGCAGTACGATAGGGGGCTACACCTTC